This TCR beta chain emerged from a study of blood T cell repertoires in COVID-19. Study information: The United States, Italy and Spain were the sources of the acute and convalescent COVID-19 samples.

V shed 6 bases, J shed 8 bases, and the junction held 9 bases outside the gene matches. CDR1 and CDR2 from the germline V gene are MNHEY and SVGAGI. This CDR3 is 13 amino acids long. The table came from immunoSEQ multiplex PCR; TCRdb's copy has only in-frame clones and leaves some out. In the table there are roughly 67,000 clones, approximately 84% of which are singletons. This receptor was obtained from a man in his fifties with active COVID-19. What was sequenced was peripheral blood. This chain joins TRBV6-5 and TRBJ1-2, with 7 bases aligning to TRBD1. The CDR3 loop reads CASSPQGGRGYTF. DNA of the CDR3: TGTGCCAGCAGCCCGCAGGGGGGAAGAGGCTACACCTTC.